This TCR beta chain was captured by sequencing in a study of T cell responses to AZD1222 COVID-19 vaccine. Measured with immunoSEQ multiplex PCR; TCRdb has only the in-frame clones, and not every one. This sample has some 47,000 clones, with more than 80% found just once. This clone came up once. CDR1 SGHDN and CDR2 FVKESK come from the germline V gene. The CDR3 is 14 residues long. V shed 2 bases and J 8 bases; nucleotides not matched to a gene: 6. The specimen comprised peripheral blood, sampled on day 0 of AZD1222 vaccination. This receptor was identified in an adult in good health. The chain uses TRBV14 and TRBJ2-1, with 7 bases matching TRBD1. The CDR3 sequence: CASSQRDSFDEQFF. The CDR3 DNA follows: TGTGCCAGCAGCCAACGGGACAGCTTCGATGAGCAGTTCTTC.